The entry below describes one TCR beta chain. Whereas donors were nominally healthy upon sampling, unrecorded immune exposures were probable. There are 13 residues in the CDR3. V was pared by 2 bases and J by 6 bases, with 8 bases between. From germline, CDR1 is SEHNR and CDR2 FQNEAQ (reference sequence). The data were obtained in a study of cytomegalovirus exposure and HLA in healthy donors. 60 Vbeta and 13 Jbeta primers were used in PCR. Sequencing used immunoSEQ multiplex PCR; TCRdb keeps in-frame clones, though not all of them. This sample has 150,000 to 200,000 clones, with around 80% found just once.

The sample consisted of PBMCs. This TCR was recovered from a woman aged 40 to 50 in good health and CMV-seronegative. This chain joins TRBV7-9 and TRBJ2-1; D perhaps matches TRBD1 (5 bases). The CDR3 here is CASSLHQGNEQFF. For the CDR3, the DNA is TGTGCCAGCAGCTTACACCAGGGCAATGAGCAGTTCTTC. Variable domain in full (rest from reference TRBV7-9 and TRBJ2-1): DTGVSQNPRHKITKRGQNVTFRCDPISEHNRLYWYRQTLGQGPEFLTYFQNEAQLEKSRLLSDRFSAERPKGSFSTLEIQRTEQGDSAMYLCASSLHQGNEQFFGPGTRLTVL.